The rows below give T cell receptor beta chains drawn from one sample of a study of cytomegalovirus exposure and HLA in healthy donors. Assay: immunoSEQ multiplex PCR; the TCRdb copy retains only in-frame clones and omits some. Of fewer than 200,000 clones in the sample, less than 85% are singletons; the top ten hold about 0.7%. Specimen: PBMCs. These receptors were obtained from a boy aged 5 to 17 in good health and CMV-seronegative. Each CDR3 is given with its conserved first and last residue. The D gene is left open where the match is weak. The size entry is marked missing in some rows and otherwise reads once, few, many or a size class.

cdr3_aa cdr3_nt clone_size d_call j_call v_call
CATWGREMAFF TGTGCCACCTGGGGTCGGGAGATGGCGTTCTTC - - TRBJ2-1 TRBV6-6
CASSSSGSTEQYF TGCGCCAGCAGCTCTAGCGGGAGTACCGAGCAGTACTTC - TRBD2 TRBJ2-7 TRBV5-1
CASSLHRQNYGYTF TGTGCCAGCAGCTTGCACAGGCAAAACTATGGCTACACCTTC - - TRBJ1-2 TRBV5-6
CASSADTENEQYF TGTGCCAGCAGCGCGGACACCGAGAACGAGCAGTACTTC - - TRBJ2-7 TRBV5-4
CAWSVSVNTEAFF TGTGCCTGGAGTGTGTCTGTGAACACTGAAGCTTTCTTT - - TRBJ1-1 TRBV30
CASSGSGGYTDTQYF TGCGCCAGCAGCGGCAGCGGGGGTTACACAGATACGCAGTATTTT - TRBD2 TRBJ2-3 TRBV5-1
CASLAYHNEQFF TGTGCCAGTTTAGCTTACCACAATGAGCAGTTCTTC - - TRBJ2-1 TRBV11-3
CASSHRRGARYNEQFF TGTGCCAGCAGCCATCGTCGGGGGGCGAGGTACAATGAGCAGTTCTTC - - TRBJ2-1 TRBV5-6
CASSVDGGLNSNYGYTF TGTGCCAGCAGCGTAGACGGGGGGCTAAACAGCAACTATGGCTACACCTTC few - TRBJ1-2 TRBV9
CASSYSSGAIYNEQFF TGTGCCAGCAGTTACTCGTCAGGGGCGATTTACAATGAGCAGTTCTTC - - TRBJ2-1 TRBV6-5
CASRRGGYGYTF TGTGCCAGCAGGAGAGGAGGGTATGGCTACACCTTC - - TRBJ1-2 TRBV6-5
CASSLFTSPGELFF TGTGCCAGCAGTTTATTTACTAGCCCCGGGGAGCTGTTTTTT - - TRBJ2-2 TRBV27
CATSRPGQPYEQYF TGTGCCACCAGCAGGCCGGGACAGCCCTACGAGCAGTACTTC - TRBD1 TRBJ2-7 TRBV15
CASSYSLTSWAFF TGTGCCAGCAGTTACTCGCTAACCTCCTGGGCTTTCTTT - - TRBJ1-1 TRBV6-6
CASRGDLGLAGPNTQYF TGTGCCAGCAGGGGGGATCTGGGTCTAGCGGGGCCCAATACGCAGTATTTT - TRBD2 TRBJ2-3 TRBV7-2
CASSFRQGANTGELFF TGTGCCAGCAGCTTCCGACAGGGGGCGAACACCGGGGAGCTGTTTTTT once TRBD1 TRBJ2-2 TRBV13
CASSLAPGSNQPQHF TGTGCCAGCAGCTTAGCGCCAGGGAGCAATCAGCCCCAGCATTTT - - TRBJ1-5 TRBV7-2
CASSVVGGQGTDTQYF TGTGCCAGCAGCGTAGTGGGGGGACAGGGCACAGATACGCAGTATTTT - TRBD1 TRBJ2-3 TRBV9
CASSQKRQGFNEQYF TGCGCCAGCAGCCAAAAAAGACAGGGTTTTAACGAGCAGTACTTC - TRBD1 TRBJ2-7 TRBV4-3
CASSIGGRPLYEQYF TGTGCCAGTAGTATTGGCGGGAGGCCTCTCTACGAGCAGTACTTC - TRBD2 TRBJ2-7 TRBV19
CAIRSSYNEKLFF TGTGCCATCAGGAGCTCCTACAATGAAAAACTGTTTTTT - - TRBJ1-4 TRBV10-3
CASSPADRGSNYGYTF TGTGCCAGCAGCCCAGCGGACAGGGGCAGTAACTATGGCTACACCTTC - TRBD1 TRBJ1-2 TRBV7-2
CASSQSGQANEQFF TGTGCCAGCAGCCAATCTGGACAGGCAAATGAGCAGTTCTTC - TRBD1 TRBJ2-1 TRBV16